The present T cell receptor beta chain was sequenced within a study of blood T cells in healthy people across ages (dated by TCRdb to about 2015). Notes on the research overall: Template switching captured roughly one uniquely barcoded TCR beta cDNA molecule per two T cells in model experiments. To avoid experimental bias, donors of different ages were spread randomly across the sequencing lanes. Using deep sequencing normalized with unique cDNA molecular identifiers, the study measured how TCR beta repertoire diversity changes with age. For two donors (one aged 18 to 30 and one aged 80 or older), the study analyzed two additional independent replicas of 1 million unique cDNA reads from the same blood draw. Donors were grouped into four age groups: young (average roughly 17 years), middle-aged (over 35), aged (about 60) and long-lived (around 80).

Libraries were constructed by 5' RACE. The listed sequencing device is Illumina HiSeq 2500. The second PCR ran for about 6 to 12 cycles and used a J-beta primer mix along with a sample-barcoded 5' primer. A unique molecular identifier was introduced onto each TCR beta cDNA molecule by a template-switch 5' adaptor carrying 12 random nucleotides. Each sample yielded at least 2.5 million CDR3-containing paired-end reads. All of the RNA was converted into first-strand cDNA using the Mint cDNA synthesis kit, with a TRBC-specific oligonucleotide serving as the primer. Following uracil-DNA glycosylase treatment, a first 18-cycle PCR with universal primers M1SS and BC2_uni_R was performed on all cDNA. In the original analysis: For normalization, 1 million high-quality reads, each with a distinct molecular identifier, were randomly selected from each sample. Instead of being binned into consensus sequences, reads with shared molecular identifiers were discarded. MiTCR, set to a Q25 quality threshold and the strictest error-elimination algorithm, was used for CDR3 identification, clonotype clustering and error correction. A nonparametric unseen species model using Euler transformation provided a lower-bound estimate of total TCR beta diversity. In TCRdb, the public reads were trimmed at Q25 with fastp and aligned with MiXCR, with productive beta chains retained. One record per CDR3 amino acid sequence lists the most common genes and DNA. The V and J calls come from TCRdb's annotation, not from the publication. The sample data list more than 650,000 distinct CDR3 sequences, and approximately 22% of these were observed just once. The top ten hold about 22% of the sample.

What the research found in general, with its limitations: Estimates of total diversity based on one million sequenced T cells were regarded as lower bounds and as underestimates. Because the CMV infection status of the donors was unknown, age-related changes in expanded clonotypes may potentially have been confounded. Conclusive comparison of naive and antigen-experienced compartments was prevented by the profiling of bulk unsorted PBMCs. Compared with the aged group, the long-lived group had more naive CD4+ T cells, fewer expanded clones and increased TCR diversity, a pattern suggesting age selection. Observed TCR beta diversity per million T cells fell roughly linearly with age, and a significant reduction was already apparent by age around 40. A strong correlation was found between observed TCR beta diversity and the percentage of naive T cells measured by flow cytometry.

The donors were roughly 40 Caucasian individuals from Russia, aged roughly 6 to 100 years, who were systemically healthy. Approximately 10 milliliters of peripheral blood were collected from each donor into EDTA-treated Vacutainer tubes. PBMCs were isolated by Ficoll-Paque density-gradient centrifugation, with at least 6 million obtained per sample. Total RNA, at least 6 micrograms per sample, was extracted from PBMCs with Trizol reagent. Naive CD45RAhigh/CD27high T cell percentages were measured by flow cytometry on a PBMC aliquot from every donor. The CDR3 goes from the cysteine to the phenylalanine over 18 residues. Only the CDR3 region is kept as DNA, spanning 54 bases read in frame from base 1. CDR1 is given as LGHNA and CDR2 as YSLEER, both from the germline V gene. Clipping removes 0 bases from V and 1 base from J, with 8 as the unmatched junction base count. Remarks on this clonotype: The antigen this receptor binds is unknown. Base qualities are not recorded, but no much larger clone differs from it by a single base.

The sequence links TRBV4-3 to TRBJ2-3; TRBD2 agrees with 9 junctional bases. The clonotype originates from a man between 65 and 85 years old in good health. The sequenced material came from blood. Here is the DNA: TGCGCCAGCAGCCAAGATACCGCGGGGGGGACTCGCACAGATACGCAGTATTTT. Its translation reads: CASSQDTAGGTRTDTQYF.